This T cell receptor (beta chain) was sequenced during a study of T cell responses to AZD1222 COVID-19 vaccine. The table came from immunoSEQ multiplex PCR; TCRdb's copy has only in-frame clones and leaves some out. Found here are roughly 130,000 clones, roughly 92% of them singletons; the top ten hold around 1.1%. The CDR3 length is 14 residues. The V gene's germline CDR1 is SQVTM and CDR2 ANQGSEA. Trimming stripped 6 bases from V and 4 bases from J, with 15 bases between. This TCR came from an adult who received the AZD1222 COVID-19 vaccine. This chain uses TRBV29-1 with TRBJ1-4; D gene unclear. This sample comprised peripheral blood, obtained 28 days after the second AZD1222 dose. The CDR3 is CSVATPEHNEKLFF. The CDR3, as DNA: TGCAGCGTCGCGACCCCTGAACATAATGAAAAACTGTTTTTT. Full variable domain (rest looked up from reference TRBV29-1 and TRBJ1-4): SAVISQKPSRDICQRGTSLTIQCQVDSQVTMMFWYRQQPGQSLTLIATANQGSEATYESGFVIDKFPISRPNLTFSTLTVSNMSPEDSSIYLCSVATPEHNEKLFFGSGTQLSVL.